Included here is one TCR beta chain sequence, with context. CDR3 length equals 16 residues. Germline loops: CDR1 SQVTM, CDR2 ANQGSEA. With 0 bases removed from V and 0 bases from J, the gap between germline ends came to 13 bases. These data are taken from a study of OX40 agonist ivuxolimab in advanced cancers. Libraries were prepared by immunoSEQ multiplex PCR; TCRdb keeps only in-frame clonotypes and omits some of them. This repertoire shows 40,000 to 60,000 clones, around 90% found once; its top ten account for 6% to 8%. This sequence was found in an adult with an advanced solid tumor such as melanoma, head and neck, liver or kidney cancer. The V gene is TRBV29-1, the J gene TRBJ2-3, with D tentatively TRBD1 (5 bases). The sequencing used CD4+ or CD8+ T cells sorted from blood, collected in a trial of the OX40 agonist ivuxolimab. The CDR3 loop reads CSVEDQGKDSTDTQYF. DNA for the CDR3: TGCAGCGTTGAAGATCAGGGAAAGGATAGCACAGATACGCAGTATTTT.